This TCR beta chain emerged from a study of T-cell reconstitution after alpha-beta-depleted transplantation in children. CDR1 is LGHDT, CDR2 YNNKEL, per germline (reference sequence). CDR3 length equals 14 residues. The germline V and J ends were trimmed by 0 bases and 5 bases, with 9 bases remaining between them. A TCRbeta library incorporating unique molecular identifiers was prepared. TCRdb re-called the PCR reads with MiXCR, one entry per CDR3 protein. The profile shows hundreds of thousands of distinct CDR3 sequences, 10% to 15% of them singletons. The chain employs TRBV3-1 and TRBJ2-3; D is ambiguous. The clonotype comes from a girl aged 2-10 years with congenital amegakaryocytic thrombocytopenia, due to receive a stem cell transplant. The sample in question was PBMCs, obtained before TCRalphabeta/CD19-depleted stem cell transplant. CDR3 region: CASSQDYVGDTQYF. CDR3 DNA: TGTGCCAGCAGCCAAGATTACGTGGGAGATACGCAGTATTTT.